One sample yielded the 19 T cell receptor beta chains listed below, sequenced in a study of T cells in localized non-small cell lung cancer. This table comes from immunoSEQ multiplex PCR, and its TCRdb copy is limited to in-frame clones, with some not included. The sample comprises roughly 72,000 clones, over 75% of which are singletons, and roughly 9% rests with the top ten. The sequenced sample was peripheral blood, obtained before any cancer treatment. The source is a female donor of 60 years or more with stage I lung adenocarcinoma.

V and J are TRBV15 and TRBJ2-5, with D unresolved. Trimming took off 0 bases at V and 5 bases at J, with 7 bases between the two ends. CDR3 length: 13 residues. Germline CDR1 and CDR2: LNHNV and YYDKDF (reference sequence). The CDR3 region is CATSRDPGETQYF. Here the CDR3 DNA reads TGTGCCACCAGCAGAGACCCTGGGGAGACCCAGTACTTC. The full variable domain, completed using reference TRBV15 and TRBJ2-5, is DAMVIQNPRYQVTQFGKPVTLSCSQTLNHNVMYWYQQKSSQAPKLLFHYYDKDFNNEADTPDNFQSRRPNTSFCFLDIRSPGLGDTAMYLCATSRDPGETQYFGPGTRLLVL.

The rearrangement links TRBV6-4 to TRBJ2-2; possibly TRBD1 for D (7 bases). This CDR3 contains 14 residues. V was cut by 8 bases and J by 1 base, with 11 bases left in between. Germline V CDR1 and CDR2: MRHNA, SNTAGT. In DNA, the CDR3 is TGTGCCAGCCGGGGGACAGTGAACACCGGGGAGCTGTTTTTT. Translated, it gives CASRGTVNTGELFF.

The chain carries TRBV19 and TRBJ2-2, with 8 positions matching TRBD2. V trimming: 7 bases; J trimming: 2 bases; junction bases outside the gene matches: 12. CDR1 and CDR2 (germline): LNHDA, SQIVND (reference sequence). The CDR3 has 17 residues. In DNA, the CDR3 is TGTGCCAGTACCCCCTGGGGGCTAGCGGGTAACACCGGGGAGCTGTTTTTT. Translation gives CASTPWGLAGNTGELFF. The whole variable domain, filled in from reference TRBV19 and TRBJ2-2, reads DGGITQSPKYLFRKEGQNVTLSCEQNLNHDAMYWYRQDPGQGLRLIYYSQIVNDFQKGDIAEGYSVSREKKESFPLTVTSAQKNPTAFYLCASTPWGLAGNTGELFFGEGSRLTVL.

This chain joins TRBV4-3 and TRBJ2-1; 7 bases fit TRBD1. V gave up 0 bases and J gave up 7 bases; unmatched junction bases: 18. Germline V lookup: CDR1 LGHNA, CDR2 YSLEER. CDR3 length equals 19 residues. The DNA of the CDR3 is TGCGCCAGCAGCCAAGATCCCCCCACAGGGGCGATCCTACGGAATGAGCAGTTCTTC. Its translation is CASSQDPPTGAILRNEQFF.

This chain links TRBV30 with TRBJ1-1, with 9 bases lining up with TRBD1. Germline CDR1 is GTSNPN and CDR2 is SVGIG (reference sequence). The CDR3 loop spans 15 amino acids. V lost 0 bases to trimming and J lost 5 bases; unmatched junction nucleotides: 7. The DNA for the CDR3 is TGTGCCTGGAGTGTATCGGGACAGGGATGGACTGAAGCTTTCTTT. It encodes CAWSVSGQGWTEAFF.

The V and J genes are TRBV30 and TRBJ1-1; D not certain. The V end lost 6 bases, the J end lost 0 bases, and 8 bases lay between the germline ends. The CDR3 sequence is 12 residues long. Germline-derived CDR1 and CDR2 are GTSNPN and SVGIG (reference sequence). Written as DNA, the CDR3 is TGTGCCTGCAGGAAAATGAACACTGAAGCTTTCTTT. As protein: CACRKMNTEAFF.

The V call is TRBV5-8, the J call TRBJ1-2, with TRBD1 as a possible D gene (6 bases). The CDR3 consists of 17 residues. V was clipped by 0 bases and J by 4 bases, with 19 bases between them. Germline assignment: CDR1 SGHTS and CDR2 YDEGEE. CDR3 bases: TGTGCCAGCAGCTTGGGGAAATCGACAGGCCGCCCCTATGGCTACACCTTC. Translation gives CASSLGKSTGRPYGYTF.

The rearrangement uses TRBV4-1 and TRBJ2-5, with D perhaps matching TRBD1 or TRBD2 (6 bases each). The length of the CDR3 is 16 residues. Germline V CDR1 and CDR2: MGHRA, YSYEKL. With 0 bases removed from V and 0 bases from J, the gap between germline ends came to 11 bases. Here the CDR3 DNA reads TGCGCCAGCAGCCAAGATCTAGGGGGGAACCAAGAGACCCAGTACTTC. Protein sequence: CASSQDLGGNQETQYF.

The chain uses TRBV19 and TRBJ1-1; D uncertain. With 2 bases removed from V and 5 bases from J, the gap between germline ends came to 18 bases. CDR1 is LNHDA, CDR2 SQIVND, per germline (reference sequence). The CDR3 is 16 residues long. The CDR3 DNA sequence: TGTGCCAGTAGTATACCCCACCTAATGGGGTATACTGAAGCTTTCTTT. This sequence encodes CASSIPHLMGYTEAFF.

The genes are TRBV6-6 and TRBJ2-5, with D perhaps TRBD2 (5 bases). Germline values: CDR1 MNHNY, CDR2 SVGAGI (reference sequence). V lost 6 bases and J 5 bases, leaving 16 bases between the germline ends. The length of the CDR3 is 14 residues. The DNA for the CDR3 is TGTGCCAGCAGCCCGGGGAACCCCCTGGAGACCCAGTACTTC. This gives the protein CASSPGNPLETQYF.

This chain links TRBV28 with TRBJ2-7, with 7 bases fitting TRBD1. V lost 5 bases, J lost 3 bases, and 4 bases stayed unmatched. CDR3 length: 13 amino acids. Per the germline V gene, CDR1 is MDHEN and CDR2 is SYDVKM. The CDR3 loop reads CASSRDRDYEQYF. CDR3 DNA: TGTGCCAGCAGTCGGGACAGAGACTACGAGCAGTACTTC.

The rearrangement uses TRBV4-1 and TRBJ1-2; no reliable D call. The CDR3 has 14 amino acids. Germline V lookup: CDR1 MGHRA, CDR2 YSYEKL. Trimming removed 0 bases at V and 2 bases at J, with 7 bases between. CDR3 in amino acids: CASSQESGNYGYTF. CDR3 in DNA: TGCGCCAGCAGCCAAGAGTCCGGGAACTATGGCTACACCTTC.

V usage is TRBV11-2 and J usage is TRBJ2-7, with D possibly matching TRBD2 (5 bases). V shed 2 bases and J shed 3 bases, with 8 bases lying between them. The CDR3 extends over 13 amino acids. In germline, CDR1 is SGHAT, CDR2 FQNNGV. CDR3 residues: CASSLSEGYEQYF. In nucleotides, the CDR3 is TGTGCCAGCAGCTTAAGTGAGGGCTACGAGCAGTACTTC.

The rearrangement joins TRBV5-6 to TRBJ1-1; D is unresolved. CDR3 length: 15 amino acids. Trimming shortened V by 0 bases and J by 5 bases, and 14 bases separated the two germline ends. Germline values: CDR1 SGHDT, CDR2 YYEEEE. DNA of the CDR3: TGTGCCAGCAGCTTGGATCTTTCGGGGAGGACTGAAGCTTTCTTT. This encodes CASSLDLSGRTEAFF.

V gene TRBV6-1 combines with J gene TRBJ1-2, with 9 nucleotides matching TRBD1. In germline, CDR1 is MNHNS, CDR2 SASEGT. CDR3 length: 15 amino acids. J was trimmed by 4 bases and V by 7 bases; bases with no gene match: 10. The CDR3 region has the DNA TGTGCCAGCAATTTACAGGGGGCGCGGGGCTATGGCTACACCTTC. Its translation: CASNLQGARGYGYTF.

This clone was recorded only once. J is TRBJ2-7 and V is TRBV7-8; D is possibly TRBD2 (7 bases). CDR1 and CDR2 (germline): SGHVS, FQNEAQ. V was trimmed by 6 bases and J by 2 bases, leaving 14 bases between them. This CDR3 is 14 amino acids long. The CDR3 loop is CASSLGGGAYEQYF. CDR3 nucleotide sequence: TGTGCCAGCAGTCTAGGGGGGGGAGCCTACGAGCAGTACTTC.

Remarks on this clone: This sample includes further DNA sequences coding for the same CDR3. V and J are TRBV4-3 and TRBJ1-1; possible D gene TRBD1, 5 bases. CDR3 length equals 14 residues. V gave up 1 base and J gave up 5 bases, with 11 bases separating them. Germline V gene sequence: CDR1 LGHNA, CDR2 YSLEER. The CDR3 DNA follows: TGCGCCAGCAGCCAAGGCCGTCACAGGACTGAAGCTTTCTTT. Translated, it gives CASSQGRHRTEAFF.

This clone was seen just once. The chain joins TRBV30 to TRBJ2-7; no clear D. Germline-derived CDR1 and CDR2 are GTSNPN and SVGIG (reference sequence). The CDR3 extends over 12 amino acids. Trimming cost V 1 base and J 8 bases, with 12 bases left between them. The CDR3 DNA follows: TGTGCCTGGAGTGAAGTCGGCGCCCAGCAGTACTTC. Translated, it gives CAWSEVGAQQYF.

CDR3 nucleotides: TGCGCCAGCAGCTTTGGGACAGCTACCAACTATGGCTACACCTTC. It translates to CASSFGTATNYGYTF. J is TRBJ1-2 and V is TRBV5-1; 7 nucleotides line up with TRBD1. Per germline, CDR1 SGHRS and CDR2 YFSETQ. V dropped 2 bases and J dropped 2; count of bases not matched to a gene: 6. The length of the CDR3 is 15 residues.